These T cell receptor beta chains were read from a single sample in a study of T cells in Graves' hyperthyroidism and ophthalmopathy. TCRdb re-called the multiplex PCR reads through MiXCR, storing one row per CDR3 protein. The repertoire holds hundreds of thousands of distinct CDR3 sequences, with 35% to 55% as singletons. The sample was peripheral blood or thyroid tissue (not recorded which). The receptors derive from a woman in her late teens or twenties with Graves' hyperthyroidism. The CDR3 runs from the conserved cysteine through the conserved F or W. The D gene is left open where the match is weak. A row's size may be missing; if present it is once, few, many or a size class.

clone size: -
D gene: TRBD1
V gene: TRBV19
J gene: TRBJ1-6
CDR3 protein: CASTSGTGDNSPLHF
CDR3 DNA: TGTGCCAGTACCAGCGGGACAGGGGATAATTCACCCCTCCACTTT

clone size: -
D gene: TRBD1
V gene: TRBV7-2
J gene: TRBJ1-4
CDR3 protein: CASSQVQGRGREKLFF
CDR3 DNA: TGCGCCAGCAGCCAAGTACAAGGCAGGGGGCGGGAAAAACTGTTTTTT

clone size: -
D gene: TRBD2
V gene: TRBV19
J gene: TRBJ2-2
CDR3 protein: CASILAGANTGELFF
CDR3 DNA: TGTGCCAGTATACTAGCGGGGGCGAACACCGGGGAGCTGTTTTTT

clone size: -
D gene: TRBD1
V gene: TRBV10-3
J gene: TRBJ2-7
CDR3 protein: CAISESGQVGVGDEQYF
CDR3 DNA: TGTGCCATCAGTGAGTCGGGACAGGTGGGGGTTGGGGACGAGCAGTACTTC

clone size: few
D gene: -
V gene: TRBV2
J gene: TRBJ2-7
CDR3 protein: CASSLVADYEQYF
CDR3 DNA: TGTGCCAGCAGTTTGGTGGCAGACTACGAGCAGTACTTC

clone size: -
D gene: TRBD1
V gene: TRBV10-3
J gene: TRBJ1-2
CDR3 protein: CAISEGTDFDYTF
CDR3 DNA: TGTGCCATCAGTGAGGGGACAGATTTCGACTACACCTTC

clone size: -
D gene: TRBD2
V gene: TRBV2
J gene: TRBJ2-7
CDR3 protein: CASSQERPSGISYEQYF
CDR3 DNA: TGTGCCAGCAGCCAAGAAAGGCCTAGCGGGATCTCCTACGAGCAGTACTTC

clone size: -
D gene: -
V gene: TRBV20-1
J gene: TRBJ1-6
CDR3 protein: CSARAGSYNSPLHF
CDR3 DNA: TGCAGTGCTAGGGCCGGCTCCTATAATTCACCCCTCCACTTT

clone size: -
D gene: -
V gene: TRBV4-1
J gene: TRBJ1-1
CDR3 protein: CASSQGGQAFF
CDR3 DNA: TGCGCCAGCAGCCAAGGGGGGCAAGCTTTCTTT

clone size: -
D gene: TRBD1
V gene: TRBV5-1
J gene: TRBJ1-1
CDR3 protein: CASSLEVTWDRVGTEAFF
CDR3 DNA: TGCGCCAGCAGCTTGGAAGTGACGTGGGACAGGGTCGGCACTGAAGCTTTCTTT

clone size: -
D gene: -
V gene: TRBV5-1
J gene: TRBJ2-5
CDR3 protein: CASSQGLQEGETQYF
CDR3 DNA: TGTGCCAGCAGCCAAGGGTTACAGGAAGGCGAGACCCAGTACTTC

clone size: -
D gene: -
V gene: TRBV12-3/TRBV12-4
J gene: TRBJ1-1
CDR3 protein: CASSSQGTRGGEAFF
CDR3 DNA: TGTGCCAGCAGTTCACAAGGGACAAGGGGAGGCGAAGCTTTCTTT

clone size: few
D gene: TRBD2
V gene: TRBV10-3
J gene: TRBJ2-2
CDR3 protein: CAISVLASGRSNTGELFF
CDR3 DNA: TGTGCCATCAGTGTTTTGGCTAGCGGGAGGTCGAACACCGGGGAGCTGTTTTTT

clone size: -
D gene: -
V gene: TRBV25-1
J gene: TRBJ1-2
CDR3 protein: CASSFHRGSDGYTF
CDR3 DNA: TGTGCCAGCAGTTTTCATAGGGGGTCGGATGGCTACACCTTC

clone size: few
D gene: -
V gene: TRBV10-2
J gene: TRBJ1-1
CDR3 protein: CASLSGVAEAFF
CDR3 DNA: TGCGCCAGCCTTTCGGGTGTGGCTGAAGCTTTCTTT

clone size: many
D gene: -
V gene: TRBV29-1
J gene: TRBJ2-2
CDR3 protein: CSVGRYTGELFF
CDR3 DNA: TGCAGCGTTGGCAGATACACCGGGGAGCTGTTTTTT

clone size: -
D gene: -
V gene: TRBV5-1
J gene: TRBJ1-2
CDR3 protein: CASSAGDGDYGYTF
CDR3 DNA: TGCGCCAGCAGCGCGGGGGACGGAGACTATGGCTACACCTTC

clone size: -
D gene: TRBD2
V gene: TRBV11-1
J gene: TRBJ2-7
CDR3 protein: CASSGTSGRAFEQYF
CDR3 DNA: TGTGCCAGCAGTGGGACTAGCGGGAGGGCATTCGAGCAGTACTTC

clone size: -
D gene: -
V gene: TRBV15
J gene: TRBJ1-5
CDR3 protein: CATSRAPGQPQHF
CDR3 DNA: TGTGCCACCAGCAGAGCCCCGGGACAGCCCCAGCATTTT

clone size: few
D gene: -
V gene: TRBV20-1
J gene: TRBJ1-5
CDR3 protein: CSARDSGTGQPQHF
CDR3 DNA: TGCAGTGCTAGAGATAGTGGGACGGGGCAGCCCCAGCATTTT

clone size: many
D gene: TRBD1
V gene: TRBV7-2
J gene: TRBJ2-7
CDR3 protein: CASSSDRGYEQYF
CDR3 DNA: TGTGCCAGCAGCTCGGACAGGGGCTACGAGCAGTACTTC

clone size: few
D gene: -
V gene: TRBV7-9
J gene: TRBJ2-5
CDR3 protein: CASSAPLVQETQYF
CDR3 DNA: TGTGCCAGCAGCGCGCCGCTCGTTCAAGAGACCCAGTACTTC

clone size: many
D gene: -
V gene: TRBV7-8
J gene: TRBJ1-5
CDR3 protein: CASSLGVEFGNQPQHF
CDR3 DNA: TGTGCCAGCAGCTTAGGGGTTGAGTTCGGCAATCAGCCCCAGCATTTT

clone size: many
D gene: TRBD1
V gene: TRBV7-2
J gene: TRBJ1-4
CDR3 protein: CASRVSGTVNEKLFF
CDR3 DNA: TGTGCCAGCAGAGTCTCCGGGACAGTTAATGAAAAACTGTTTTTT

clone size: few
D gene: -
V gene: TRBV20-1
J gene: TRBJ2-7
CDR3 protein: CSARHPIGTYEQYF
CDR3 DNA: TGCAGTGCTCGACACCCCATTGGGACCTACGAGCAGTACTTC

clone size: many
D gene: TRBD1
V gene: TRBV2
J gene: TRBJ1-2
CDR3 protein: CASSTRRGQSYGYTF
CDR3 DNA: TGTGCCAGCAGTACCCGCAGGGGGCAAAGCTATGGCTACACCTTC

clone size: -
D gene: -
V gene: TRBV11-1
J gene: TRBJ2-5
CDR3 protein: CASSLVGAPQPQYF
CDR3 DNA: TGTGCCAGCAGCTTAGTTGGCGCTCCCCAGCCCCAGTACTTC

clone size: many
D gene: TRBD1
V gene: TRBV5-1
J gene: TRBJ1-5
CDR3 protein: CASSLSGQGNQPQHF
CDR3 DNA: TGCGCCAGCAGCTTATCGGGACAGGGCAATCAGCCCCAGCATTTT

clone size: -
D gene: -
V gene: TRBV10-2
J gene: TRBJ1-2
CDR3 protein: CASSSPSDSDYGYTF
CDR3 DNA: TGTGCCAGCAGCTCCCCCTCGGACAGTGACTATGGCTACACCTTC

clone size: -
D gene: -
V gene: TRBV19
J gene: TRBJ1-1
CDR3 protein: CASSSRTRIEAFF
CDR3 DNA: TGTGCCAGTAGCTCCCGTACACGAATAGAAGCTTTCTTT

clone size: few
D gene: -
V gene: TRBV9
J gene: TRBJ1-1
CDR3 protein: CASSVAAGGLDTEAFF
CDR3 DNA: TGTGCCAGCAGCGTAGCGGCCGGAGGACTAGACACTGAAGCTTTCTTT